Listed below are T cell receptor beta chains from one sample, sequenced in a study of T cells in Graves' hyperthyroidism and ophthalmopathy. One entry per CDR3 protein, called by TCRdb with MiXCR from the multiplex PCR reads. The sample holds 500,000 to 750,000 distinct CDR3 sequences, 15% to 18% seen once. Sequencing was carried out using blood. These receptors all come from a woman in her 30s with Graves' hyperthyroidism. The CDR3 runs from the conserved cysteine through the conserved F or W. A D gene is named only where the DNA matches it firmly. Size values are once, few and many counts, or a class for expanded clones, and some rows have none.

clone_size	j_call	d_call	v_call	cdr3_nt	cdr3_aa
-	TRBJ2-3	-	TRBV5-1	TGCGCCAGCAGCTCCGGGACTCGCGGCACAGATACGCAGTATTTT	CASSSGTRGTDTQYF
-	TRBJ2-3	-	TRBV24-1	TGTGCCACCAGTGATCCCAGCACAGATACGCAGTATTTT	CATSDPSTDTQYF
few	TRBJ2-5	-	TRBV4-1	TGCGCCAGCAGCCAAGCTAAGACCCAGTACTTC	CASSQAKTQYF
many	TRBJ2-7	-	TRBV7-8	TGTGCCAGCAGCTTAGCCCCCCCCACCGGGCTAGCCTCCTACGAGCAGTACTTC	CASSLAPPTGLASYEQYF
many	TRBJ2-1	TRBD2	TRBV18	TGTGCCAGCTCACCCTCAACTAGCGGGAGTTACAATGAGCAGTTCTTC	CASSPSTSGSYNEQFF
few	TRBJ1-3	-	TRBV5-1	TGCGCCAGCAGCTTGTCAACCTTCTCTGGAAACACCATATATTTT	CASSLSTFSGNTIYF
many	TRBJ1-1	TRBD1	TRBV6-1	TGTGCCAGCAGTGACGGACAGGGGTTCGGCACTGAAGCTTTCTTT	CASSDGQGFGTEAFF
many	TRBJ1-3	-	TRBV11-2	TGTGCCAGCAGCCTCCAAGGACAGTCTGGAAACACCATATATTTT	CASSLQGQSGNTIYF
-	TRBJ1-6	-	TRBV4-1	TGCGCCAGCAGCCAGTTCGGGACGAGCTCACCCCTCCACTTT	CASSQFGTSSPLHF
-	TRBJ2-4	-	TRBV7-2	TGTGCCAGCAGTATGGGGGGAGTAAACATTCAGTACTTC	CASSMGGVNIQYF
-	TRBJ1-5	-	TRBV6-2/TRBV6-3	TGTGCCAGCAGCTACGGGGGAGAACCTCAGCCCCAGCATTTT	CASSYGGEPQPQHF
many	TRBJ2-5	-	TRBV7-2	TGTGCCAGCAGCTTTCCCCAAGGGGCAGAAGAGACCCAGTACTTC	CASSFPQGAEETQYF
many	TRBJ2-1	TRBD2	TRBV27	TGTGCCAGCAGTTTTGGGCTAGCGGGTTCAAATGAGCAGTTCTTC	CASSFGLAGSNEQFF
many	TRBJ2-1	TRBD2	TRBV20-1	TGCAGTGCTATTAGCGGGAGGGAATCCTACAATGAGCAGTTCTTC	CSAISGRESYNEQFF
many	TRBJ1-1	TRBD1	TRBV27	TGTGCCAGCAGTCCCGGGACAGCCCCCGGCACTGAAGCTTTCTTT	CASSPGTAPGTEAFF
few	TRBJ2-1	-	TRBV27	TGTGCCAGCAGGCCGAACTACAGGGAACAAGACAATGAGCAGTTCTTC	CASRPNYREQDNEQFF
-	TRBJ2-2	TRBD1	TRBV19	TGTGCCAGTAGTATAAACAGGGGTATGACCGGGGAGCTGTTTTTT	CASSINRGMTGELFF
-	TRBJ2-7	-	TRBV10-3	TGTGCCATCAGGGGGTTTGGTTCCTACGAGCAGTACTTC	CAIRGFGSYEQYF
few	TRBJ1-5	-	TRBV3-1	TGTGCCAGCAGCCAAGATGGGGGCAGCAGGCAGCCCCAGCATTTT	CASSQDGGSRQPQHF
few	TRBJ1-5	TRBD1	TRBV18	TGTGCCAGCTCACCACCGGGTTCCGGGACAGGGCTTAATCAGCCCCAGCATTTT	CASSPPGSGTGLNQPQHF
few	TRBJ1-5	-	TRBV4-1	TGCGCCAGCAGCCAAGGAGGGGTAGGTCAGCCCCAGCATTTT	CASSQGGVGQPQHF
-	TRBJ2-1	TRBD2	TRBV15	TGTGCCACCAGCAGAGCGGCCGGGAGGGCCCGAAGCTCCTACAATGAGCAGTTCTTC	CATSRAAGRARSSYNEQFF
many	TRBJ2-1	TRBD2	TRBV6-1	TGTGCCAGCAGTGTAGGGCTAGCGGCCCCTGGGGAGCAGTTCTTC	CASSVGLAAPGEQFF
-	TRBJ1-1	TRBD1	TRBV27	TGTGCCAGCAGTAAACAGGGGAGGACTGAAGCTTTCTTT	CASSKQGRTEAFF
few	TRBJ2-2	-	TRBV10-3	TGTGCCATCAGTGAGTCGGGAGTAAAGAACACCGGGGAGCTGTTTTTT	CAISESGVKNTGELFF
-	TRBJ1-1	-	TRBV5-1	TGCGCCAGCAGGCCCCAACTCAGCATGAACACTGAAGCTTTCTTT	CASRPQLSMNTEAFF
many	TRBJ2-4	-	TRBV3-1	TGTGCCAGCAGCCAGGGGGCGGGAAAAAACATTCAGTACTTC	CASSQGAGKNIQYF
many	TRBJ2-3	TRBD1	TRBV5-5	TGTGCCAGCACCAGGGGGCCAGATACGCAGTATTTT	CASTRGPDTQYF
many	TRBJ2-4	-	TRBV5-1	TGCGCCAGCAGCTTGACAGGGCTGAACATTCAGTACTTC	CASSLTGLNIQYF
many	TRBJ2-5	TRBD1	TRBV20-1	TGCAGTGCGTCCCGGGACAGGGGGGAGACCCAGTACTTC	CSASRDRGETQYF
many	TRBJ2-5	-	TRBV11-2	TGTGCCAGCAGCTTAGGCCCTCAGAAGACCCAGTACTTC	CASSLGPQKTQYF
few	TRBJ1-1	-	TRBV2	TGTGCCAGCAGTGAACAGACAGGGAACACTGAAGCTTTCTTT	CASSEQTGNTEAFF
many	TRBJ2-7	TRBD2	TRBV27	TGTGCCAGCAGTTATATAGCGGGAGCGGGCTACGAGCAGTACTTC	CASSYIAGAGYEQYF
once	TRBJ1-4	TRBD1	TRBV15	TGTGCCACCAGCAGTCAGACAGGGGTGAATGAAAAACTGTTTTTT	CATSSQTGVNEKLFF
-	TRBJ1-4	-	TRBV27	TGTGCCAGCAGGCGGAATGAAAGACTGTTTTTT	CASRRNERLFF
-	TRBJ1-5	TRBD1	TRBV28	TGTGCCAGCAGTGCGGCAGGACAGGTCAATCAGCCCCAGCATTTT	CASSAAGQVNQPQHF
many	TRBJ1-1	-	TRBV30	TGTGCCGGGCGACGGGAATGGAACACTGAAGCTTTCTTT	CAGRREWNTEAFF